This paragraph reports one T cell receptor beta chain. Authors' methods: Reference gene primer amplification yielded estimated nucleated cell counts. Generated by immunoSEQ multiplex PCR, the TCRdb table keeps only in-frame clones and is missing some. From that table come the V and J calls and clone size; the DNA was used to work out D and trimming. The repertoire has 250,000 to 350,000 clones, about nine tenths of them found once; the top ten carry about 3%. The germline V gene encodes CDR1 MNHEY and CDR2 SVGEGT. The germline V and J ends were trimmed by 5 bases and 8 bases, with 12 bases remaining between them. The CDR3 length is 12 residues. This record comes from a study of blood T cell repertoires in COVID-19. Study details: Material from acute and convalescent COVID-19 was sourced from the United States, Italy and Spain. In each case, the material was cDNA or gDNA derived from T cells, B-cell-depleted T cells, or PBMCs.

J is TRBJ1-2 and V is TRBV6-2 or TRBV6-3; D uncertain. Material for sequencing was peripheral blood. The sequence came from a woman aged 25 to 39 with active or convalescent COVID-19. The CDR3 region has the DNA TGTGCCAGCAGTGTGGGAGCCTGGGGCTACACCTTC. It is translated as CASSVGAWGYTF.